This T cell receptor beta chain came from a study of T cells in tuberculosis. Sequencing was performed with immunoSEQ multiplex PCR; in TCRdb, only in-frame clones are kept and a portion is missing. The sample contains roughly 92,000 clones, approximately 91% of which appear only once. Cells were sorted from thawed PBMC rested overnight and stained with GMM-loaded CD1B tetramer, viability dye and anti-CD3. CD1B tetramers were loaded with Rhodococcus equi-derived C32 glucose monomycolate. The sample consisted of CD1b-GMM tetramer-negative cells sorted from PBMCs. This sequence originates from an adult woman with latent tuberculosis.

The CDR3 spells CASSPDSSYGAGELFF. In DNA form, the CDR3 reads TGTGCCAGCAGCCCAGACTCCAGTTACGGCGCCGGGGAGCTGTTTTTT. The chain recombines TRBV5-6 with TRBJ2-2; D call uncertain. This CDR3 comprises 16 residues. CDR1 is SGHDT and CDR2 is YYEEEE in the germline V gene. With 4 bases removed from V and 6 bases from J, the gap between germline ends came to 19 bases.